The rows below give T cell receptor beta chains drawn from one sample of a study of T cells after yellow fever vaccination. Via MiXCR, TCRdb re-called the 5' RACE reads, giving one row per CDR3 protein. The table includes around 590,000 distinct CDR3 sequences, roughly 12% detected once. Sample: PBMCs, taken on the day of the yellow fever booster vaccination. All receptors derive from a man aged 25 to 45 who received the YFV17D yellow fever vaccine. Both conserved end residues are part of each CDR3. The D gene is left open where the match is weak. The listing skips clone size in some rows; elsewhere it reads once, few, many or a size class.

J: TRBJ2-7; size: -; V: TRBV21-1; length: 18; D: -; CDR3: CASRKKGPGTALPYEQYF; DNA: TGTGCCAGCAGAAAAAAGGGCCCCGGGACAGCCCTTCCCTACGAGCAGTACTTC
J: TRBJ1-4; size: -; V: TRBV4-3; length: 13; D: -; CDR3: CASSQDSQGKLFF; DNA: TGCGCCAGCAGCCAAGATAGCCAGGGAAAACTGTTTTTT
J: TRBJ2-7; size: -; V: TRBV19; length: 16; D: TRBD1; CDR3: CASSIDPTGTPYEQYF; DNA: TGTGCCAGTAGTATAGACCCGACAGGGACACCCTACGAGCAGTACTTC
J: TRBJ2-5; size: many; V: TRBV5-1; length: 17; D: -; CDR3: CASSLVGRLTEQETQYF; DNA: TGCGCCAGCAGCCTTGTTGGCCGGTTGACGGAGCAAGAGACCCAGTACTTC
J: TRBJ2-7; size: few; V: TRBV21-1; length: 18; D: -; CDR3: CASSKGPRHSKPLGEQYF; DNA: TGTGCCAGCAGCAAAGGACCCCGACACAGCAAACCCTTGGGGGAGCAGTACTTC
J: TRBJ2-3; size: few; V: TRBV5-6; length: 16; D: -; CDR3: CASSLSGRILIDTQYF; DNA: TGTGCCAGCAGCTTGAGTGGGCGGATCTTGATAGATACGCAGTATTTT
J: TRBJ2-2; size: few; V: TRBV18; length: 17; D: TRBD2; CDR3: CASSPPQTSGSTGELFF; DNA: TGTGCCAGCTCACCCCCCCAGACTAGCGGGAGCACCGGGGAGCTGTTTTTT
J: TRBJ2-3; size: -; V: TRBV2; length: 12; D: -; CDR3: CASTTGGNTQYF; DNA: TGTGCCAGCACCACGGGCGGAAATACGCAGTATTTT
J: TRBJ2-3; size: -; V: TRBV4-3; length: 16; D: -; CDR3: CASSQDHIGRRNTQYF; DNA: TGCGCCAGCAGCCAAGATCACATTGGCCGTAGGAATACGCAGTATTTT
J: TRBJ2-7; size: few; V: TRBV28; length: 16; D: -; CDR3: CASSLSRATRNYEQYF; DNA: TGTGCCAGCAGTTTATCCCGAGCGACAAGGAACTACGAGCAGTACTTC
J: TRBJ2-7; size: -; V: TRBV7-8; length: 16; D: -; CDR3: CASSLGSWGEPYEQYF; DNA: TGTGCCAGCAGCTTAGGGTCGTGGGGGGAACCCTACGAGCAGTACTTC
J: TRBJ2-6; size: -; V: TRBV11-2; length: 18; D: -; CDR3: CASSLDLQGYSGANVLTF; DNA: TGTGCCAGCAGCTTAGATCTACAAGGCTACTCTGGGGCCAACGTCCTGACTTTC
J: TRBJ2-2; size: few; V: TRBV20-1; length: 16; D: TRBD2; CDR3: CSARDTGASGTGELFF; DNA: TGCAGTGCTAGAGATACCGGGGCTAGCGGCACCGGGGAGCTGTTTTTT
J: TRBJ1-4; size: few; V: TRBV5-4; length: 10; D: TRBD1; CDR3: CAAGGEKLFF; DNA: TGTGCCGCAGGGGGTGAAAAACTGTTTTTT
J: TRBJ2-2; size: -; V: TRBV4-3; length: 17; D: -; CDR3: CASSRAGSGSAAGELFF; DNA: TGCGCCAGCAGCCGAGCCGGAAGCGGGTCCGCGGCCGGGGAGCTGTTTTTT
J: TRBJ2-5; size: few; V: TRBV5-1; length: 14; D: -; CDR3: CASSWGRTGETQYF; DNA: TGCGCCAGCAGCTGGGGTCGGACGGGAGAGACCCAGTACTTC
J: TRBJ2-7; size: -; V: TRBV6-5; length: 14; D: TRBD1; CDR3: CASSYPGTAYEQYF; DNA: TGTGCCAGCAGTTACCCCGGGACAGCCTACGAGCAGTACTTC
J: TRBJ2-5; size: -; V: TRBV6-2/TRBV6-3; length: 16; D: -; CDR3: CASSYSRENTQETQYF; DNA: TGTGCCAGCAGTTACTCCCGGGAGAACACCCAAGAGACCCAGTACTTC
J: TRBJ2-2; size: -; V: TRBV5-5; length: 15; D: -; CDR3: CASSLEFRNTGELFF; DNA: TGTGCCAGCAGCTTGGAGTTTAGGAACACCGGGGAGCTGTTTTTT
J: TRBJ1-2; size: -; V: TRBV6-2/TRBV6-3; length: 15; D: TRBD1; CDR3: CASSEQGALDYGYTF; DNA: TGTGCCAGCAGCGAACAGGGGGCTCTGGACTATGGCTACACCTTC